A single sample is the source of the 17 T cell receptor beta chains below, sequenced in a study of T-cell memory formation after mild COVID-19 (dated by TCRdb to the early 2020s). Library generation was performed with 5' RACE. The instrument given in TCRdb is Illumina NovaSeq 6000. TCRdb applied fastp at Q25 and MiXCR to the public reads, then kept only in-frame beta chains. Every CDR3 protein is listed once, alongside the most common genes and DNA of its rows. This sample comprises fewer than 140,000 distinct CDR3 sequences, 9.5% to 15% of them detected only once. The ten most abundant clones make up approximately 30% of the sample. Sequencing was done on a sample of PBMCs or a T cell subset sorted from them (not recorded which). The receptors come from an adult woman who had mild COVID-19 (a few samples of this study predate the infection). The sample titles of this study are shuffled in the database, so cell type and time point are left out; the donor was told from shared clones.

The V gene is TRBV6-5, the J gene TRBJ2-1; D may correspond to TRBD1 or TRBD2 (5 bases each). CDR1 MNHEY and CDR2 SVGAGI come from the germline V gene. This CDR3 contains 14 residues. Between the trimmed V and J ends, which lost 3 bases and 7 bases, there was a span of 13 bases. In DNA, the CDR3 is TGTGCCAGCAGTTATGAGGGGTCGGGAAATGAGCAGTTCTTC. Translated: CASSYEGSGNEQFF.

There are a few counts of this clonotype. V and J are TRBV3-1 and TRBJ2-5, with no clear D. V was trimmed by 0 bases and J by 2 bases, leaving 10 bases between them. The CDR3 contains 15 residues. Germline assignment: CDR1 LGHDT and CDR2 YNNKEL (reference sequence). The CDR3 DNA is TGTGCCAGCAGCCAAGAAAGCGCCGCTCAAGAGACCCAGTACTTC. It yields the protein CASSQESAAQETQYF.

The V gene is TRBV7-8, the J gene TRBJ2-5; perhaps D is TRBD1 or TRBD2 (5 bases each). Per the germline V gene, CDR1 is SGHVS and CDR2 is FQNEAQ. There are 17 residues in the CDR3. V was pared by 3 bases and J by 1 base, with 18 bases between. The DNA of the CDR3 is TGTGCCAGCAGCTTGGTGTCCGGGACCTACGCCCAAGAGACCCAGTACTTC. Translating it yields CASSLVSGTYAQETQYF.

This clonotype came up a few times. The rearrangement joins TRBV20-1 to TRBJ1-1; 12 bases align to TRBD1. With V trimmed by 3 bases and J by 0 bases, 5 bases remained unmatched. Germline CDR1 is DFQATT and CDR2 is SNEGSKA (reference sequence). CDR3 size: 16 residues. CDR3 bases: TGCAGTGCTAGTGGGACAGGGGGCGTTATGAACACTGAAGCTTTCTTT. Protein product: CSASGTGGVMNTEAFF.

This chain joins TRBV5-4 and TRBJ1-2; tentatively, D is TRBD1 (5 bases). The ends were cut back, 1 base at V and 10 bases at J, with 8 bases in the middle. Germline V lookup: CDR1 SGHNT, CDR2 YYREEE (reference sequence). This CDR3 has 11 amino acids. The CDR3, as DNA: TGTGCCAGCAGCTTGACAGGAGCCTACACCTTC. Protein product: CASSLTGAYTF.

A few counts support this clonotype. The rearrangement uses TRBV24-1 and TRBJ2-1; D gene unclear. The CDR3 has 12 residues. The germline V and J ends were trimmed by 1 base and 10 bases, with 7 bases remaining between them. Germline CDR1 reads KGHDR; CDR2 reads SFDVKD. Here the CDR3 DNA reads TGTGCCACCAGTGATTTAAGACCGGAGCAGTTCTTC. Translated, it gives CATSDLRPEQFF.

The chain joins TRBV27 to TRBJ2-5; D not resolved. The CDR3 loop spans 11 amino acids. Trimming stripped 4 bases from V and 4 bases from J, with 4 bases between. The germline V gene has CDR1 MNHEY and CDR2 SMNVEV (reference sequence). CDR3 in amino acids: CASSWGETQYF. The CDR3 bases are TGTGCCAGCAGTTGGGGAGAGACCCAGTACTTC.

This rearrangement joins TRBV5-8 to TRBJ2-1; the D gene is possibly TRBD1 (6 bases). The germline V gene has CDR1 SGHTS and CDR2 YDEGEE. The CDR3 is 15 residues long. Trimming took off 4 bases at V and 2 bases at J, with 13 bases between the two ends. The CDR3 DNA reads as TGTGCCAGCAGCAGAGCAGGGGCGACCTACAATGAGCAGTTCTTC. Protein: CASSRAGATYNEQFF.

The chain links TRBV12-3 or TRBV12-4 to TRBJ2-5; D gene uncertain. V was shortened by 3 bases and J by 3 bases, with 5 bases between the two germline ends. CDR3 size: 12 residues. CDR3 DNA: TGTGCCAGCAGTTTTAGTGAAGAGACCCAGTACTTC. The encoded protein is CASSFSEETQYF.

The chain uses TRBV11-2 and TRBJ1-2; 7 bases are a match to TRBD1. V was clipped by 4 bases and J by 12 bases; unmatched bases: 8. The germline gives CDR1 SGHAT, CDR2 FQNNGV. CDR3 size: 12 residues. CDR3 sequence (DNA): TGTGCCAGCAGCTCCGGACAGGCCCTCCACACCTTC. This codes for CASSSGQALHTF.

This clonotype was observed a handful of times. The chain joins TRBV25-1 to TRBJ2-7, with 9 positions matching TRBD1. The CDR3 totals 13 residues. V shed 6 bases and J 6 bases; nucleotides not matched to a gene: 6. Per germline, CDR1 MGHDK and CDR2 SYGVNS. The DNA of the CDR3 is TGTGCCAGCAGCAGGACAGGGGCAGGCGAGCAGTACTTC. Translated: CASSRTGAGEQYF.

The table lists this clonotype with many counts. This chain uses TRBV5-1 with TRBJ2-7, with 7 bases lining up with TRBD2. This CDR3 is 15 amino acids long. CDR1 is SGHRS, CDR2 YFSETQ, per germline. The J segment lost 2 bases and the V segment lost 0 bases, leaving 5 bases of the junction unmatched. The CDR3 protein is CASSLGPAGTYEQYF. DNA for the CDR3: TGCGCCAGCAGCTTGGGCCCAGCGGGAACCTACGAGCAGTACTTC. Full variable domain (outside the CDR3, taken from reference TRBV5-1 and TRBJ2-7): KAGVTQTPRYLIKTRGQQVTLSCSPISGHRSVSWYQQTPGQGLQFLFEYFSETQRNKGNFPGRFSGRQFSNSRSEMNVSTLELGDSALYLCASSLGPAGTYEQYFGPGTRLTVT.

This clonotype has only a few counts. The chain uses TRBV12-3 or TRBV12-4 and TRBJ2-3; 8 positions match TRBD1. Trimming cost V 6 bases and J 3 bases; bases outside gene matches: 11. The CDR3 length is 16 residues. In nucleotides, the CDR3 is TGTGCCAGCAGCACCGGACAGGGTTCGGTAACAGATACGCAGTATTTT. Protein: CASSTGQGSVTDTQYF.

This clonotype was observed many times. The V gene is TRBV12-3 or TRBV12-4, the J gene TRBJ2-3; D perhaps matches TRBD1 (6 bases). This CDR3 region has 15 residues. V was shortened by 5 bases and J by 4 bases, with 16 bases between the two germline ends. CDR3 in amino acids: CASSQGPGTSDTQYF. The CDR3 DNA follows: TGTGCCAGCAGTCAGGGGCCCGGCACGTCAGATACGCAGTATTTT.

This clonotype was counted a few times. The chain carries TRBV19 and TRBJ2-7; D could derive from TRBD1 or TRBD2 (5 bases each). Looked up from germline, CDR1 is LNHDA and CDR2 is SQIVND (reference sequence). V shed 3 bases and J shed 0 bases, with 15 bases lying between them. This CDR3 is built from 16 residues. CDR3 loop: CASSMGSGTVSYEQYF. Here the CDR3 DNA reads TGTGCCAGTAGTATGGGTTCTGGGACGGTCTCCTACGAGCAGTACTTC.

This clonotype was counted between two and nine times. This chain joins TRBV7-9 and TRBJ2-3; TRBD2 is a possible D gene (7 bases). Germline CDR1 is SEHNR and CDR2 is FQNEAQ (reference sequence). The CDR3 sequence is 13 residues long. V lost 8 bases to trimming and J lost 5 bases, with 14 bases between them. The CDR3 coding sequence is TGTGCCAGCGGCCCGGGGGGCGTAGATACGCAGTATTTT. This encodes CASGPGGVDTQYF.

This clonotype was seen at least ten times. The chain combines TRBV29-1 with TRBJ2-7; TRBD1 might be the D (6 bases). Trimming stripped 6 bases from V and 0 bases from J, with 12 bases between. Germline assignment: CDR1 SQVTM and CDR2 ANQGSEA. The CDR3 runs to 13 residues. CDR3 sequence reads: CSVGEGGSYEQYF. The CDR3 DNA reads TGCAGCGTAGGGGAAGGGGGCTCCTACGAGCAGTACTTC.